This TCR beta chain comes out of a study of T cell repertoires in cytomegalovirus infection. Study background: CMV infection plus the matching HLA type was flagged by public TCR beta signatures.

One entry per CDR3 protein results from TCRdb running MiXCR on the reads. This table has nearly 550,000 distinct CDR3 sequences, approximately 17% appearing once. CDR1 and CDR2 (germline): SGHAT, FQNNGV. CDR3 size: 13 residues. Trimming left V 2 bases short and J 6 bases short, with 10 bases between. This clonotype was recorded a few times. Antigen: not known. Whole-study results and caveats: CMV carriers with the relevant HLA were identified by cumulative public TCR beta family frequency. HLA-C-restricted CMV-specific TCR beta clonotypes prevailed in the ex vivo response.

Input material: CD8+ T cells from PBMCs. The rearrangement links TRBV11-2 to TRBJ1-1; possibly TRBD1 for D (5 bases). This sequence originates from a human donor in good health (CMV status not recorded). Some clones in this sample may be carry-over from other donors' samples. CDR3: CASSLFRVPEAFF. For the CDR3, the DNA is TGTGCCAGCAGCTTATTCAGGGTTCCTGAAGCTTTCTTT. Using reference TRBV11-2 and TRBJ1-1 for the parts outside the CDR3, the full variable domain is EAGVAQSPRYKIIEKRQSVAFWCNPISGHATLYWYQQILGQGPKLLIQFQNNGVVDDSQLPKDRFSAERLKGVDSTLKIQPAKLEDSAVYLCASSLFRVPEAFFGQGTRLTVV.